This T cell receptor beta chain was identified in a study of blood T cell repertoires in COVID-19. Background on the study: PBMCs, B-cell-depleted T cells, or T cells were the source of the cDNA or gDNA that made up the material.

Germline-derived CDR1 and CDR2 are SEHNR and FQNEAQ (reference sequence). This CDR3 spans 17 amino acids. J gave up 6 bases and V 5 bases, and 10 bases lay outside the gene matches. As handled by the study authors: Amplified reference gene primers provided the basis for estimating nucleated cell counts. Generated by immunoSEQ multiplex PCR, the TCRdb table keeps only in-frame clones and is missing some. The V and J calls and clone size were taken over from that table, and D and trimming were inferred from the DNA. The sample has hundreds of thousands of clones, roughly 85% seen once. This receptor was obtained from a man aged 50 to 60 with active or convalescent COVID-19. This chain connects TRBV7-9 to TRBJ2-3; 14 bases agree with TRBD2. The sample comprised peripheral blood. The CDR3: CASSLRGLAGAPDTQYF. CDR3 coding DNA: TGTGCCAGCAGCCTTAGGGGACTAGCGGGAGCACCGGATACGCAGTATTTT.